Below, 28 T cell receptor beta chains from the same sample are listed, as sequenced in a study of T-cell memory formation after mild COVID-19. TCRdb independently ran MiXCR on the 5' RACE reads; one entry per CDR3 protein. The sample lists 350,000 to 450,000 distinct CDR3 sequences; 20% were seen once. The sequenced sample was PBMCs or a T cell subset sorted from them (not recorded which). The receptors come from an adult woman who had mild COVID-19 (a few samples of this study predate the infection). Cell type and time point are not known.

This clonotype was found a few times. This chain uses TRBV5-1 with TRBJ2-7; 9 bases agree with TRBD1. With 4 bases clipped from V and 0 bases from J, the junction kept 5 bases outside the gene matches. CDR3 length: 15 residues. Per germline, CDR1 SGHRS and CDR2 YFSETQ. The CDR3 nucleotides are TGCGCCAGCAGCGCCGGGACAGGGAGCTCCTACGAGCAGTACTTC. Translating gives CASSAGTGSSYEQYF.

This clonotype was detected a few times. The chain uses TRBV2 and TRBJ2-7, with D possibly TRBD2 on 6 matching bases. There are 15 residues in the CDR3. CDR1 is SNHLY, CDR2 FYNNEI, per germline. Trimming took off 11 bases at V and 4 bases at J, with 24 bases between the two ends. In nucleotides, the CDR3 is TGTGCCGTCACTTGGTCGGGGGACGATAGTTACGAGCAGTACTTC. Amino acids: CAVTWSGDDSYEQYF.

This clonotype occurred a few times. The V and J genes are TRBV7-9 and TRBJ2-5; 11 bases match TRBD2. Germline CDR1 is SEHNR and CDR2 is FQNEAQ (reference sequence). This CDR3 is built from 15 residues. Unmatched junction bases numbered 4, after V lost 6 bases and J lost 1 base. CDR3 DNA: TGTGCCAGCAGGATAGCGGGAGGGTCCCAAGAGACCCAGTACTTC. Translation gives CASRIAGGSQETQYF.

This clonotype has more than one count but fewer than ten. The V gene is TRBV7-2, the J gene TRBJ2-7; D is unresolved. The CDR3 runs to 12 residues. CDR1 and CDR2 (germline): SGHTA, FQGNSA. V was cut by 0 bases and J by 9 bases, with 9 bases left in between. CDR3 in DNA: TGTGCCAGCAGCTTAGCGGTGGGTGTGCAGTACTTC. Its protein product is CASSLAVGVQYF.

The sample holds a few counts of this clonotype. The genes are TRBV7-2 and TRBJ2-1; TRBD2 agrees at 10 bases. In germline, CDR1 is SGHTA, CDR2 FQGNSA. The CDR3 totals 16 residues. The J segment lost 5 bases and the V segment lost 1 base, leaving 5 bases of the junction unmatched. CDR3 loop: CASSLVGLAVNNEQFF. For the CDR3, the DNA is TGTGCCAGCAGCTTAGTCGGACTAGCGGTCAACAATGAGCAGTTCTTC.

CDR3 DNA: TGTGCCAGCAGTTACAAGGGTTCGGGACGGCAGTTCTTC. This sequence encodes CASSYKGSGRQFF. The chain joins TRBV6-5 to TRBJ2-1; D is perhaps TRBD1 or TRBD2 (5 bases each). V dropped 2 bases and J dropped 12 bases, with 14 bases sitting between them. The CDR3 extends over 13 amino acids. Germline assignment: CDR1 MNHEY and CDR2 SVGAGI.

The V call is TRBV4-3, the J call TRBJ1-2, with D unresolved. V was pared by 2 bases and J by 2 bases, with 12 bases between. This CDR3 comprises 15 residues. Germline loops: CDR1 LGHNA, CDR2 YSLEER. The CDR3 bases are TGCGCCAGCAGCCAACTTCTGGGGAGAAACTATGGCTACACCTTC. Translating gives CASSQLLGRNYGYTF.

This chain joins TRBV7-3 and TRBJ1-5, with TRBD1 identical over 10 bases. The germline gives CDR1 SGHTA, CDR2 FQGTGA. The CDR3 covers 19 residues. V was pared by 5 bases and J by 1 base, with 14 bases of the junction left unmatched. The CDR3 nucleotides read TGTGCCAGCAGCCTGCGGACAGGGGGGGGCCCGATGAGCAATCAGCCCCAGCATTTT. It codes for CASSLRTGGGPMSNQPQHF. Combining the CDR3 with reference TRBV7-3 and TRBJ1-5 gives the whole variable domain GAGVSQTPSNKVTEKGKYVELRCDPISGHTALYWYRQSLGQGPEFLIYFQGTGAADDSGLPNDRFFAVRPEGSVSTLKIQRTERGDSAVYLCASSLRTGGGPMSNQPQHFGDGTRLSIL.

This clonotype turned up a few times. This rearrangement joins TRBV5-1 to TRBJ1-1; 8 bases map to TRBD1. Germline V gives CDR1 SGHRS, CDR2 YFSETQ. The CDR3 extends over 16 amino acids. V gave up 3 bases and J gave up 1 base; unmatched junction bases: 8. CDR3 nucleotide sequence: TGCGCCAGCAGCTCAACGACAGGGGCGGGGAACACTGAAGCTTTCTTT. It specifies CASSSTTGAGNTEAFF.

This chain uses TRBV6-1 with TRBJ2-1; 14 bases fit TRBD2. The V segment lost 4 bases and the J segment 10 bases; nucleotides outside the gene matches: 6. The CDR3 covers 15 residues. Germline V CDR1 and CDR2: MNHNS, SASEGT. The CDR3 bases are TGTGCCAGCAGTGGGGGACTAGCGGGAGTTTACGAGCAGTTCTTC. It encodes CASSGGLAGVYEQFF.

The rearrangement links TRBV4-1 to TRBJ1-4; TRBD1 agrees at 9 bases. The CDR3 extends over 14 amino acids. The V gene end was trimmed by 3 bases and the J gene end by 6 bases; junction bases not matched to a gene: 2. Germline V gene sequence: CDR1 MGHRA, CDR2 YSYEKL. CDR3 DNA sequence: TGCGCCAGCAGCCATTGGACAGGGGATGAAAAACTGTTTTTT. Translated, it gives CASSHWTGDEKLFF.

J is TRBJ1-2 and V is TRBV7-2, with 7 bases matching TRBD1. V lost 5 bases, J lost 8 bases, and 8 bases stayed unmatched. In germline, CDR1 is SGHTA, CDR2 FQGNSA. CDR3 size: 13 residues. CDR3 DNA sequence: TGTGCCAGCAGCCTAGACAGGGTTGGGGGCTACACCTTC. Protein product: CASSLDRVGGYTF.

In its sample, this clonotype was seen a few times. The chain links TRBV10-3 to TRBJ1-2, with 10 bases identical to TRBD1. Germline loops: CDR1 ENHRY, CDR2 SYGVKD. V dropped 2 bases and J dropped 6; count of bases not matched to a gene: 9. The CDR3 covers 16 residues. The CDR3 spells CAISETGQGSLNGYTF. The CDR3 DNA reads TGTGCCATCAGTGAGACGGGACAGGGGTCCCTCAATGGCTACACCTTC.

V and J are TRBV6-5 and TRBJ2-3, with D tentatively TRBD1 or TRBD2 (6 bases each). Germline V gives CDR1 MNHEY, CDR2 SVGAGI. The CDR3 covers 14 residues. V was shortened by 0 bases and J by 5 bases, with 9 bases between the two germline ends. CDR3 sequence: CASSYSGGGDTQYF. CDR3 in DNA: TGTGCCAGCAGTTACTCAGGGGGAGGAGATACGCAGTATTTT.

This rearrangement joins TRBV5-1 to TRBJ1-2; D gene unclear. The CDR3 totals 14 residues. Per the germline V gene, CDR1 is SGHRS and CDR2 is YFSETQ. The V and J ends lost 4 bases and 4 bases respectively, with 14 bases between them. The CDR3 nucleotides read TGCGCCAGCAGCCCCAATGGGCCCCTCTATGGCTACACCTTC. It is translated as CASSPNGPLYGYTF.

This clonotype showed up just a few times. The V and J genes are TRBV9 and TRBJ2-3; D not certain. The CDR3 runs 13 residues. The V end lost 0 bases, the J end lost 5 bases, and 7 bases lay between the germline ends. Germline CDR1 SGDLS, CDR2 YYNGEE. DNA of the CDR3: TGTGCCAGCAGCGTAGGGTCAGGAGATACGCAGTATTTT. Residues: CASSVGSGDTQYF.

The V gene is TRBV9, the J gene TRBJ2-6; a weak D match, TRBD1 (5 bases). The germline V gene encodes CDR1 SGDLS and CDR2 YYNGEE. The CDR3 runs to 15 residues. Trimming took 4 bases from V and 2 from J, leaving 10 bases between them. The CDR3 DNA is TGTGCCAGCAGCTTTCAGGGAACTGGGGCCAACGTCCTGACTTTC. It yields the protein CASSFQGTGANVLTF.

This clonotype has a handful of counts. The chain combines TRBV5-1 with TRBJ2-1, with TRBD1 identical over 8 bases. Germline loops: CDR1 SGHRS, CDR2 YFSETQ. V was clipped by 2 bases and J by 8 bases; unmatched bases: 3. This CDR3 spans 13 amino acids. The CDR3: CASSLQGDDEQFF. The CDR3 coding sequence is TGCGCCAGCAGCTTACAGGGGGATGATGAGCAGTTCTTC. The whole variable domain, remainder taken from reference TRBV5-1 and TRBJ2-1, is KAGVTQTPRYLIKTRGQQVTLSCSPISGHRSVSWYQQTPGQGLQFLFEYFSETQRNKGNFPGRFSGRQFSNSRSEMNVSTLELGDSALYLCASSLQGDDEQFFGPGTRLTVL.

This clonotype was counted between two and nine times. The chain links TRBV29-1 to TRBJ2-7; unclear D gene. This CDR3 spans 13 amino acids. Germline V CDR1 and CDR2: SQVTM, ANQGSEA. V was cut by 3 bases and J by 2 bases, with 11 bases left in between. This chain's CDR3 is CSVDIGGTYEQYF. The DNA for the CDR3 is TGCAGCGTTGATATTGGCGGAACCTACGAGCAGTACTTC.

The chain links TRBV7-2 to TRBJ1-1, with unresolved D. This CDR3 contains 13 residues. Germline V gene lookup returns CDR1 SGHTA and CDR2 FQGNSA. Trimming stripped 2 bases from V and 3 bases from J, with 7 bases between. CDR3 in DNA: TGTGCCAGCAGCTTAATGGAGGACACTGAAGCTTTCTTT. Amino acids: CASSLMEDTEAFF.

This clonotype was seen a handful of times. The gene calls are TRBV25-1 and TRBJ2-1; D may be TRBD2 (5 bases). Germline assignment: CDR1 MGHDK and CDR2 SYGVNS. V lost 2 bases and J 6 bases, leaving 17 bases between the germline ends. This CDR3 contains 16 residues. CDR3 residues: CASSETGRGSSNEQFF. The CDR3 DNA sequence: TGTGCCAGCAGTGAAACTGGACGGGGATCTAGCAATGAGCAGTTCTTC.

This clonotype was picked up a small number of times. This chain links TRBV20-1 with TRBJ2-5; D possibly corresponds to TRBD1 (5 bases). CDR1 and CDR2 from the germline V gene are DFQATT and SNEGSKA (reference sequence). The CDR3 length is 11 residues. The germline V and J ends were trimmed by 6 bases and 5 bases, with 10 bases remaining between them. The CDR3 loop reads CSAPHRETQYF. In DNA form, the CDR3 reads TGCAGTGCCCCCCACAGGGAGACCCAGTACTTC.

This rearrangement joins TRBV6-1 to TRBJ2-7; no clear D. Trimming left V 0 bases short and J 9 bases short, with 3 bases between. CDR1 and CDR2 (germline): MNHNS, SASEGT. This CDR3 comprises 10 residues. The CDR3 nucleotides are TGTGCCAGCAGTGAAGCGGGGCAGTACTTC. Its translation is CASSEAGQYF.

A few counts support this clonotype. This chain joins TRBV27 and TRBJ2-7, with 9 bases aligning to TRBD1. V lost 4 bases, J lost 5 bases, and 12 bases stayed unmatched. The CDR3 is 16 residues long. CDR1 is MNHEY, CDR2 SMNVEV, per germline (reference sequence). The CDR3 DNA follows: TGTGCCAGCAGTTCCTTCCGGGACAGGGATGTCCACGAGCAGTACTTC. Translation gives CASSSFRDRDVHEQYF.

The chain links TRBV5-6 to TRBJ2-3, with TRBD2 as a possible D gene (6 bases). CDR1 and CDR2 (germline): SGHDT, YYEEEE. The CDR3 extends over 13 amino acids. Trimming removed 5 bases from V and 4 bases from J, with 11 bases in between. The CDR3 bases are TGTGCCAGCAGTCCCTGGGGGGCAGATACGCAGTATTTT. Amino acid sequence: CASSPWGADTQYF.

The gene calls are TRBV6-6 and TRBJ1-2, with unresolved D. The length of the CDR3 is 16 residues. V was pared by 6 bases and J by 4 bases, with 21 bases between. CDR1 and CDR2 (germline): MNHNY, SVGAGI (reference sequence). The CDR3 sequence: CASSLSQEVFGYGYTF. Written as DNA, the CDR3 is TGTGCCAGCAGCCTCTCTCAGGAGGTCTTCGGCTATGGCTACACCTTC.

The CDR3 spells CASSPQGAGANVLTF. For the CDR3, the DNA is TGTGCCAGCAGCCCACAGGGGGCTGGGGCCAACGTCCTGACTTTC. The chain has TRBV28 and TRBJ2-6; 8 nucleotides line up with TRBD1. The CDR3 contains 15 residues. The germline V gene has CDR1 MDHEN and CDR2 SYDVKM. Trimming cost V 6 bases and J 2 bases; bases outside gene matches: 3. The variable domain in full, completed from reference TRBV28 and TRBJ2-6, reads DVKVTQSSRYLVKRTGEKVFLECVQDMDHENMFWYRQDPGLGLRLIYFSYDVKMKEKGDIPEGYSVSREKKERFSLILESASTNQTSMYLCASSPQGAGANVLTFGAGSRLTVL.

CDR3 protein: CASAQETQYF. CDR3 DNA sequence: TGTGCCAGCGCCCAAGAGACCCAGTACTTC. This chain uses TRBV2 with TRBJ2-5; no clear D. Between the trimmed V and J ends, which lost 8 bases and 1 base, there was a span of 2 bases. This CDR3 is built from 10 residues. Germline lookup yields CDR1 SNHLY and CDR2 FYNNEI.